Following are 7 T cell receptor beta chains from one sample sequenced in a study of regulatory T cells in long-lasting Graves disease. Building of the TCR beta libraries involved iRepertoire HTBI primers and Arm-PCR of CDR3 regions. TCRdb re-analysed the multiplex PCR reads in MiXCR, keeping a single row per CDR3 protein. Of 350,000 to 550,000 distinct CDR3 sequences detected, more than 12% appear once; the ten largest clones hold around 15%. Time point of the sample: newly diagnosed GD, antithyroid drugs for less than 3 months. The TCR library was made from RNA extracted from PBMCs. The sample was also linked to a second study, of T cells in Graves' hyperthyroidism and ophthalmopathy.

The material was peripheral blood mononuclear cells (PBMCs), obtained at new diagnosis, from a patient treated with antithyroid drugs. These receptors came from a woman aged 30 to 39 with Graves disease.

On this clonotype itself: A junction boundary mismatches the germline segment, possibly from a read error. The V and J genes are TRBV28 and TRBJ1-3; D call uncertain. Germline V gene sequence: CDR1 MDHEN, CDR2 SYDVKM. This CDR3 is 13 amino acids long. CDR3 in DNA: TGTGCCGGCAGTTTGTACTCTGGAAACACCATATATTTT. Translated, it gives CAGSLYSGNTIYF.

This clonotype was observed many times. The CDR3 region has the DNA TGTGCCAGCAGGCAACAGGGGGTTAATGAAAAACTGTTTTTT. Translated: CASRQQGVNEKLFF. This chain joins TRBV2 and TRBJ1-4, with 8 positions matching TRBD1. The CDR3 length is 14 residues. Germline V lookup: CDR1 SNHLY, CDR2 FYNNEI. V lost 6 bases to trimming and J lost 4 bases; unmatched junction nucleotides: 4.

The chain is built from TRBV30 and TRBJ1-5; a weak D match, TRBD1 (5 bases). Germline lookup yields CDR1 GTSNPN and CDR2 SVGIG (reference sequence). This CDR3 region has 15 residues. Trimming took off 2 bases at V and 8 bases at J, with 19 bases between the two ends. The CDR3 bases are TGTGCCTGGAGTCTAGCCGGGACCCCGGACGAGCCCCAGCATTTT. This gives the protein CAWSLAGTPDEPQHF.

The chain couples TRBV4-2 to TRBJ2-7, with 7 bases that match TRBD2. The junction had 8 bases not matched to a gene; V was cut back by 2 bases and J by 4 bases. CDR1 is LGHNA, CDR2 YNFKEQ, per germline. CDR3 length equals 15 residues. This CDR3 is CASSQYQVGLYEQYF. As DNA, the CDR3 is TGTGCCAGCAGCCAATATCAGGTGGGACTATACGAGCAGTACTTC.

This clonotype has more than one count but fewer than ten. The rearrangement uses TRBV5-6 and TRBJ2-7; the match to TRBD1 covers 11 bases. There are 16 residues in the CDR3. Trimming removed 2 bases from V and 4 bases from J; junction bases left unmatched: 8. Germline CDR1 is SGHDT and CDR2 is YYEEEE. DNA of the CDR3: TGTGCCAGCAGCTTATGGACAGGGGGCGGTGGATACGAGCAGTACTTC. Translating gives CASSLWTGGGGYEQYF.

About this clonotype: Because the CDR3 is missing its conserved closing phenylalanine or tryptophan, this is likely a read error. This chain connects TRBV2 to TRBJ2-7; TRBD2 aligns across 7 bases. The CDR3 extends over 16 amino acids. The germline CDR1 and CDR2 sequences are SNHLY and FYNNEI. V shed 8 bases and J 0 bases; nucleotides not matched to a gene: 13. The CDR3 DNA is TGTGCCAGCGACAGTGACTCTGGCGGGAGCTCCTACGAGCAGTACTCC. It yields the protein CASDSDSGGSSYEQYS.

This chain links TRBV14 with TRBJ1-3; TRBD1 agrees at 7 bases. Losses at the gene ends were 2 bases for V and 0 bases for J; bases not matched to a gene: 7. Per the germline V gene, CDR1 is SGHDN and CDR2 is FVKESK. This CDR3 is 17 amino acids long. The CDR3 is CASSQRQGSSSGNTIYF. CDR3 bases: TGTGCCAGCAGCCAAAGACAGGGATCAAGCTCTGGAAACACCATATATTTT.